This TCR beta chain appears in the sequencing data of a study of T cell repertoires in cytomegalovirus infection. General study findings and limits: CMV-specific TCR beta clonotypes restricted by HLA-C were the ones dominating the ex vivo response.

Via MiXCR, TCRdb re-called the reads, giving one row per CDR3 protein. The table has 450,000 to 650,000 distinct CDR3 sequences, roughly 43% seen once. This clonotype was counted between two and nine times. The antigen is undetermined. The CDR3 is 14 amino acids. V was clipped by 3 bases and J by 3 bases, with 11 bases between them. CDR1 MNHEY and CDR2 SMNVEV come from the germline V gene (reference sequence). This clonotype was sampled from a human donor in good health (CMV status not recorded). Some clones in this sample may be carry-over from other donors' samples. The rearrangement joins TRBV27 to TRBJ1-2, with D possibly matching TRBD1 (5 bases). The starting material was cultured PBMCs, obtained from culture after CMV antigen stimulation. CDR3 sequence (DNA): TGTGCCAGCAGTTTCTCAGGGTTCGACTATGGCTACACCTTC. Translated, it gives CASSFSGFDYGYTF.